Reported below is one TCR beta chain. What it binds is unknown. The data belong to a study of shared clonotypes between healthy human individuals. Points from the study as a whole: Generation of non-shared clonotypes was less probable than generation of clonotypes shared by all four donors.

TCRdb's table, derived via immunoSEQ multiplex PCR, lists solely in-frame clones and lacks some. The table has more than 1.2 million clones, just under 99% seen once; the top ten hold about 0.34%. The germline V gene encodes CDR1 ENHRY and CDR2 SYGVKD. The CDR3 contains 13 residues. Trimming removed 5 bases from V and 1 base from J, with 8 bases in between. The TCR sequence derives from a man younger than 40 in good health. The rearrangement joins TRBV10-3 to TRBJ1-2; D possibly corresponds to TRBD1 (6 bases). Sequences were obtained from naive CD4+ T cells sorted from blood. Subset noted: CD45RA+ positively selected. CDR3 region: CAISSDSNYGYTF. CDR3 bases: TGTGCCATCAGTTCGGACAGTAACTATGGCTACACCTTC.